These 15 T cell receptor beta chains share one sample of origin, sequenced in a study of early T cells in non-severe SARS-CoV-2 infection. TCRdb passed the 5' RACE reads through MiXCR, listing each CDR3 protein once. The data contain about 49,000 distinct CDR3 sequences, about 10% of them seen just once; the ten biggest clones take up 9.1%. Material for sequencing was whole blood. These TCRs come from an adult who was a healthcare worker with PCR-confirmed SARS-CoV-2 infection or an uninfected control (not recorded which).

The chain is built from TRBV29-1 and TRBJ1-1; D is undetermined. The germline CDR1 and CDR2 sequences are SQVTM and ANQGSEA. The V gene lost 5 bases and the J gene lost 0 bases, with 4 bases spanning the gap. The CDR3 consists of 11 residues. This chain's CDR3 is CSVQMNTEAFF. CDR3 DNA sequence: TGCAGCGTTCAGATGAACACTGAAGCTTTCTTT. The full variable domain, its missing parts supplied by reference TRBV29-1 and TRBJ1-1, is SAVISQKPSRDICQRGTSLTIQCQVDSQVTMMFWYRQQPGQSLTLIATANQGSEATYESGFVIDKFPISRPNLTFSTLTVSNMSPEDSSIYLCSVQMNTEAFFGQGTRLTVV.

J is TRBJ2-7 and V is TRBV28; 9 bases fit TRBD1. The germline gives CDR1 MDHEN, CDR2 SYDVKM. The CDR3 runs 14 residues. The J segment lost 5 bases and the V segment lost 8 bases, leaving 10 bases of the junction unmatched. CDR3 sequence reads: CASGWADRGNEQYF. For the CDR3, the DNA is TGTGCCAGCGGGTGGGCGGACAGGGGAAACGAGCAGTACTTC.

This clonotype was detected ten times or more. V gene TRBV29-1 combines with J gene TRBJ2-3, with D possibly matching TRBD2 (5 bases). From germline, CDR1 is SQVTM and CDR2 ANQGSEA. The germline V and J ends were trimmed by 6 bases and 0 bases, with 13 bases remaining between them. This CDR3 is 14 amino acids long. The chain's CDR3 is CSVAWTSSTDTQYF. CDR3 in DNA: TGCAGCGTCGCATGGACTTCTAGCACAGATACGCAGTATTTT.

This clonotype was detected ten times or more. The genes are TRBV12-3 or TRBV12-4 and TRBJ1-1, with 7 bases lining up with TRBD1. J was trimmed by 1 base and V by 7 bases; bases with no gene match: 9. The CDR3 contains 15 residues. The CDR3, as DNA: TGTGCCAGCACTGATTGGGGACAGTCGAACACTGAAGCTTTCTTT. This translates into CASTDWGQSNTEAFF.

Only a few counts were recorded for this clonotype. In DNA form, the CDR3 reads TGTGCCAGCAGTTATTCCCGAGGGCCCGGCACCGGGGAGCTGTTTTTT. Its translation is CASSYSRGPGTGELFF. This sequence joins TRBV12-3 or TRBV12-4 and TRBJ2-2; tentative D call: TRBD2 (5 bases). This CDR3 is 16 amino acids long. The V end lost 4 bases, the J end lost 4 bases, and 16 bases lay between the germline ends.

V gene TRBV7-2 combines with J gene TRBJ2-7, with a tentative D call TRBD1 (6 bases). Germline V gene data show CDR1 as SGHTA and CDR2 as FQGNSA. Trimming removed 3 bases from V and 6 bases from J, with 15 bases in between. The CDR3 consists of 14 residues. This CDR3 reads CASSFVTSGVEQYF. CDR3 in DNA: TGTGCCAGCAGCTTTGTCACGTCAGGGGTCGAGCAGTACTTC. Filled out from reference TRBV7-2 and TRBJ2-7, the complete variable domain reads GAGVSQSPSNKVTEKGKDVELRCDPISGHTALYWYRQSLGQGLEFLIYFQGNSAPDKSGLPSDRFSAERTGGSVSTLTIQRTQQEDSAVYLCASSFVTSGVEQYFGPGTRLTVT.

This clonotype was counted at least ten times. CDR3: CASSLVGVGLPKEQYF. The CDR3 coding sequence is TGTGCCAGCAGCTTAGTAGGTGTGGGACTACCTAAAGAGCAGTACTTC. The V and J genes are TRBV11-2 and TRBJ2-7; 7 bases fit TRBD2. CDR3 length: 16 residues. Trimming at V came to 1 base and at J to 7 bases, leaving 13 bases not matched to a gene. Looked up from germline, CDR1 is SGHAT and CDR2 is FQNNGV.

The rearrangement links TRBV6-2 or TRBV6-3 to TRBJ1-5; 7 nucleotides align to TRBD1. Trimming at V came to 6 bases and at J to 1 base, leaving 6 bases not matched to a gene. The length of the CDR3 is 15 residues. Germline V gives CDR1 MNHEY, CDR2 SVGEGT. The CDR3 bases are TGTGCCAGCAGACGCGACAGGGCCAGCAATCAGCCCCAGCATTTT. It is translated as CASRRDRASNQPQHF.

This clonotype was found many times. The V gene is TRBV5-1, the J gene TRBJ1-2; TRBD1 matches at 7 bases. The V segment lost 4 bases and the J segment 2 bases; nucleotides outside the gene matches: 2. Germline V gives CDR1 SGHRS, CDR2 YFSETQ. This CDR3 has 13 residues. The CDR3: CASSRDRNYGYTF. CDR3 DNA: TGCGCCAGCAGCCGGGACAGAAACTATGGCTACACCTTC.

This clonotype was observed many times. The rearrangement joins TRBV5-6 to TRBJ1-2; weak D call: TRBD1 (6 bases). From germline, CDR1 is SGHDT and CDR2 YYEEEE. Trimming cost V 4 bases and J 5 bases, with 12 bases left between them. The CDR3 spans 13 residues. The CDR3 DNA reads TGTGCCAGCAGCCTTTCTGGACAGTATGGCTACACCTTC. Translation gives CASSLSGQYGYTF.

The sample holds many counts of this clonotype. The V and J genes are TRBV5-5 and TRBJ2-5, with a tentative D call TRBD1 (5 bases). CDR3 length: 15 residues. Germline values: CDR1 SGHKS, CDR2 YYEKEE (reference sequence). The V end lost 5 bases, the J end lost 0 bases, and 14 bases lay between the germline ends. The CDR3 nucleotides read TGTGCCAGCAGGTTGCTGGGGCTAGACCAAGAGACCCAGTACTTC. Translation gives CASRLLGLDQETQYF.

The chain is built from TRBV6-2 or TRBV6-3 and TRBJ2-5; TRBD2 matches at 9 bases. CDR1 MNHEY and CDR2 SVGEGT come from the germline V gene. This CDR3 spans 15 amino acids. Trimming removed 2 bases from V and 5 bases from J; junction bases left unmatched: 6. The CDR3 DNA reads TGTGCCAGCAGTTACAGAGCGGGGGGTTCGGAGACCCAGTACTTC. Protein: CASSYRAGGSETQYF.

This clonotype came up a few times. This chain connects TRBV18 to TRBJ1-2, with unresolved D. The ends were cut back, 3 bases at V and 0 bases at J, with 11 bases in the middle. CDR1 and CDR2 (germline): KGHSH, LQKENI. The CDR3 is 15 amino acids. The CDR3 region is CASSPFLETNYGYTF. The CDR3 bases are TGTGCCAGCTCACCGTTCCTAGAAACTAACTATGGCTACACCTTC.

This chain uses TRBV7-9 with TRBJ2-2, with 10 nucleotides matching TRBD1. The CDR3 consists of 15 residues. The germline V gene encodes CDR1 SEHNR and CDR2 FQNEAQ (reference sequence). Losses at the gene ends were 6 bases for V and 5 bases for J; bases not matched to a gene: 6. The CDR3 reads CASRRQGARTGELFF. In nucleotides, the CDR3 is TGTGCCAGCAGAAGACAGGGGGCGAGGACCGGGGAGCTGTTTTTT.

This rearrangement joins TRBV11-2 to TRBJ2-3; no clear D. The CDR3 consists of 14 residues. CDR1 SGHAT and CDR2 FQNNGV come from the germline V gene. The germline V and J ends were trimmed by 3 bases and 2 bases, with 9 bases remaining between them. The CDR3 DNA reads TGTGCCAGCAGCTTTGGGTCCTACACAGATACGCAGTATTTT. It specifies CASSFGSYTDTQYF.